This T cell receptor beta chain originates from a study of blood T cells in healthy people across ages. Primers used in a second PCR of about 7 to 12 cycles were a sample-barcoded 5' primer and a J-beta primer mix. TCRdb passed the 5' RACE reads through MiXCR, listing each CDR3 protein once. The sample includes fewer than 750,000 distinct CDR3 sequences, roughly 48% seen only once; the top ten take around 25%. Trimming took off 6 bases at V and 8 bases at J, with 20 bases between the two ends. The length of the CDR3 is 14 residues. Germline CDR1 and CDR2: SGHTA and FQGNSA. General study findings and limits: Roughly linear age-related decline in beta diversity appeared, significant by age about 40.

This clonotype was counted only a few times. The antigen remains undetermined. The sequenced material came from blood. The sequence derives from a man at least 80 years old in good health. The gene calls are TRBV7-2 and TRBJ2-7; D gene ambiguous. CDR3 DNA: TGTGCCAGCAGTAGGATCCCCCGGTTCGGTAAGCAGTACTTC. Translated: CASSRIPRFGKQYF. Combining the CDR3 with reference TRBV7-2 and TRBJ2-7 gives the whole variable domain GAGVSQSPSNKVTEKGKDVELRCDPISGHTALYWYRQSLGQGLEFLIYFQGNSAPDKSGLPSDRFSAERTGGSVSTLTIQRTQQEDSAVYLCASSRIPRFGKQYFGPGTRLTVT.